Shown below are 17 T cell receptor beta chains from a single sample sequenced in a study of CD8+ T cells in alopecia areata. Treatment: oral pan-JAK inhibitor, 5-10 mg twice daily. cDNA prepared by RNA extraction and subsequent reverse transcription served as the template for sequencing. Generated by immunoSEQ multiplex PCR, the TCRdb table keeps only in-frame clones and is missing some. The sample consists of some 110,000 clones, roughly 50% of them appearing once. The specimen was CD8+ T cells sorted from blood, collected at week 24, from a patient treated with tofacitinib. The source of these receptors is a human donor with alopecia areata.

Only a few counts were recorded for this clone. The junction departs from germline at one end; a sequencing error may be responsible. The chain recombines TRBV29-1 with TRBJ2-3, with 10 bases that match TRBD1. Germline CDR1 reads SQVTM; CDR2 reads ANQGSEA. The CDR3 runs 17 residues. CDR3 nucleotide sequence: TGCAGCGTCGAAGGGGACAGGGGACCCTCAAGCACAGATACGCAGTATTTT. This translates into CSVEGDRGPSSTDTQYF.

The rearrangement uses TRBV10-2 and TRBJ2-5; 7 bases fit TRBD1. The germline V gene has CDR1 WSHSY and CDR2 SAAADI. Germline trimming cut 4 bases from V and 2 bases from J; bases unmatched to any gene: 4. CDR3 length equals 14 residues. Here the CDR3 reads CASSVVGQQETQYF. In nucleotides, the CDR3 is TGCGCCAGCAGTGTTGTGGGACAGCAAGAGACCCAGTACTTC.

The rearrangement joins TRBV15 to TRBJ2-3; possible D gene TRBD2, 6 bases. The V gene's germline CDR1 is LNHNV and CDR2 YYDKDF (reference sequence). The ends were cut back, 2 bases at V and 1 base at J, with 16 bases in the middle. The CDR3 is 17 amino acids. The CDR3 protein is CATSRKFAGYRTDTQYF. CDR3 DNA sequence: TGTGCCACCAGCAGAAAGTTCGCGGGGTACCGCACAGATACGCAGTATTTT.

The table lists this clone with a few counts. CDR3 loop: CAWGQGGANVLTF. The CDR3 DNA reads as TGTGCCTGGGGACAGGGTGGGGCCAACGTCCTGACTTTC. The chain couples TRBV30 to TRBJ2-6; 8 nucleotides match TRBD1. Germline V gives CDR1 GTSNPN, CDR2 SVGIG (reference sequence). This CDR3 comprises 13 residues. The trim removed 5 bases at V and 3 bases at J, leaving 0 bases unmatched.

This chain connects TRBV30 to TRBJ2-2, with D maybe TRBD1 (5 bases). The V end was cut by 0 bases, the J end by 4 bases, with 6 bases between. This CDR3 spans 13 amino acids. Germline CDR1 is GTSNPN and CDR2 is SVGIG (reference sequence). The CDR3 DNA sequence: TGTGCCTGGAGTGTGACAGCCACCGGGGAGCTGTTTTTT. Its translation is CAWSVTATGELFF.

This clone came up a few times. The gene calls are TRBV29-1 and TRBJ2-1; 9 bases align to TRBD2. The CDR3 has 13 amino acids. The germline V gene encodes CDR1 SQVTM and CDR2 ANQGSEA. With V trimmed by 7 bases and J by 3 bases, 4 bases remained unmatched. CDR3 nucleotides: TGCAGCGCCATTAGCGGGGGCTACAATGAGCAGTTCTTC. Translating gives CSAISGGYNEQFF.

For this clone: Germline and junction disagree at one end, which may indicate a read error. This rearrangement joins TRBV5-4 to TRBJ2-7, with 7 bases identical to TRBD1. This CDR3 spans 15 amino acids. From germline, CDR1 is SGHNT and CDR2 YYREEE (reference sequence). DNA of the CDR3: TGCGCCAGCAGCCCTTCCCGAGGGGACAGCTACGAGCAGTACTTC. Its translation is CASSPSRGDSYEQYF.

This clone was picked up a small number of times. The chain recombines TRBV13 with TRBJ2-7; D is unresolved. The CDR3 runs to 13 residues. CDR1 and CDR2 from the germline V gene are PRHDT and FYEKMQ (reference sequence). Trimming stripped 0 bases from V and 6 bases from J, with 9 bases between. In DNA, the CDR3 is TGTGCCAGCAGCTTAGGCCGTTCTCTCGAGCAGTACTTC. It yields the protein CASSLGRSLEQYF.

The chain uses TRBV15 and TRBJ2-7, with a possible D match to TRBD2 (5 bases). The V end was cut by 9 bases, the J end by 3 bases, with 15 bases between. CDR1 is LNHNV and CDR2 is YYDKDF in the germline V gene (reference sequence). The CDR3 loop spans 13 amino acids. CDR3 in DNA: TGTGCCACTAGGACTCCCGGGAACTACGAGCAGTACTTC. Translation: CATRTPGNYEQYF.

This rearrangement joins TRBV27 to TRBJ2-7; 7 positions match TRBD2. This CDR3 spans 15 amino acids. Trimming removed 6 bases from V and 4 bases from J; junction bases left unmatched: 12. Per germline, CDR1 MNHEY and CDR2 SMNVEV (reference sequence). The DNA of the CDR3 is TGTGCCAGCAGCCCCGAGGGGAGGGGTTGGTACGAGCAGTACTTC. Protein: CASSPEGRGWYEQYF.

This clone has only a few counts. The CDR3 DNA follows: TGTGCCAGCAGCTTGCCCGGACTAGCGGGGGGGCCAGGTCGAGAGACCCAGTACTTC. It specifies CASSLPGLAGGPGRETQYF. The chain carries TRBV13 and TRBJ2-5; 15 nucleotides match TRBD2. The junction had 12 bases not matched to a gene; V was cut back by 3 bases and J by 4 bases. The germline V gene has CDR1 PRHDT and CDR2 FYEKMQ (reference sequence). This CDR3 comprises 19 residues.

V and J are TRBV27 and TRBJ1-4, with TRBD1 as a possible D gene (6 bases). Germline V lookup: CDR1 MNHEY, CDR2 SMNVEV (reference sequence). V lost 7 bases and J 7 bases, leaving 16 bases between the germline ends. CDR3 length: 14 residues. The CDR3 sequence is CASTPVGGSEKLFF. In DNA, the CDR3 is TGTGCCAGCACCCCTGTAGGGGGGAGTGAAAAACTGTTTTTT.

This sequence joins TRBV27 and TRBJ2-3; D is ambiguous. V dropped 4 bases and J dropped 1 base, with 15 bases sitting between them. Germline-derived CDR1 and CDR2 are MNHEY and SMNVEV (reference sequence). The CDR3 consists of 16 residues. CDR3 sequence (DNA): TGTGCCAGCAGTTCGCCTCAGAGAGAAGGCACAGATACGCAGTATTTT. Translated, it gives CASSSPQREGTDTQYF.

The gene calls are TRBV14 and TRBJ1-1, with 9 nucleotides matching TRBD1. Germline V CDR1 and CDR2: SGHDN, FVKESK. V was pared by 5 bases and J by 3 bases, with 16 bases of the junction left unmatched. The length of the CDR3 is 18 residues. For the CDR3, the DNA is TGTGCCAGCAGCGCCCGTCCCGGGACAGGGATCAAGGACACTGAAGCTTTCTTT. Protein: CASSARPGTGIKDTEAFF.

The J gene is TRBJ1-4, the V gene TRBV11-2; 8 bases map to TRBD1. V gave up 5 bases and J gave up 7 bases; unmatched junction bases: 9. The CDR3 consists of 15 residues. Germline V gives CDR1 SGHAT, CDR2 FQNNGV. CDR3 amino acids: CASSPPRGRGEKLFF. The CDR3 DNA reads TGTGCCAGCAGCCCTCCCAGGGGGCGAGGTGAAAAACTGTTTTTT.

This clone was observed a handful of times. This chain uses TRBV2 with TRBJ1-1; D remains unclear. The CDR3 has 13 residues. Germline CDR1 is SNHLY and CDR2 is FYNNEI. The V and J ends lost 4 bases and 3 bases respectively, with 9 bases between them. CDR3 bases: TGTGCCAGCAGTGTTGGGGATTACACTGAAGCTTTCTTT. Translating gives CASSVGDYTEAFF.

The table lists this clone with a few counts. This sequence joins TRBV19 and TRBJ2-1; D perhaps matches TRBD1 (6 bases). The germline V gene has CDR1 LNHDA and CDR2 SQIVND (reference sequence). This CDR3 region has 15 residues. Trimming shortened V by 5 bases and J by 5 bases, and 16 bases separated the two germline ends. CDR3 residues: CASSALRDTDNEQFF. DNA for the CDR3: TGTGCCAGTAGTGCGCTCCGGGACACAGACAATGAGCAGTTCTTC.